A single sample gave rise to the 2 T cell receptor beta chains below, sequenced in a study of T cells in Graves' hyperthyroidism and ophthalmopathy. The CDR3 regions of TCR beta were amplified from RNA transcripts. Carried out on the TCR CDR3, a first-round RT-PCR used the HTBI primer set. TCRdb analysed the multiplex PCR reads with MiXCR anew, one entry per CDR3 protein. The sample includes hundreds of thousands of distinct CDR3 sequences, approximately 15% of them seen just once. What was sequenced was blood. The receptors shown here come from a man younger than 35 with Graves' ophthalmopathy.

This clonotype was counted many times. The chain links TRBV6-1 to TRBJ2-5; TRBD1 is a possible D gene (6 bases). The CDR3 has 15 residues. V gave up 2 bases and J gave up 5 bases, with 15 bases separating them. The germline V gene encodes CDR1 MNHNS and CDR2 SASEGT. CDR3 sequence reads: CASSESLGAVETQYF. CDR3 DNA sequence: TGTGCCAGCAGTGAATCGTTGGGGGCCGTGGAGACCCAGTACTTC.

The table lists this clonotype with a few counts. The genes are TRBV13 and TRBJ2-5; D unresolved. Germline values: CDR1 PRHDT, CDR2 FYEKMQ (reference sequence). This CDR3 has 15 amino acids. The germline V and J ends were trimmed by 0 bases and 1 base, with 9 bases remaining between them. For the CDR3, the DNA is TGTGCCAGCAGCTTAGGCCCACTGACCCAAGAGACCCAGTACTTC. Translated: CASSLGPLTQETQYF. Using reference TRBV13 and TRBJ2-5 for the parts outside the CDR3, the full variable domain is AAGVIQSPRHLIKEKRETATLKCYPIPRHDTVYWYQQGPGQDPQFLISFYEKMQSDKGSIPDRFSAQQFSDYHSELNMSSLELGDSALYFCASSLGPLTQETQYFGPGTRLLVL.